Given below is one T cell receptor beta chain in context. No antigen is known for it. The CDR3 length is 15 residues. Germline V gives CDR1 SGHDT, CDR2 YYEEEE. V was clipped by 1 base and J by 8 bases, with 15 bases between them. Repertoires were generated with immunoSEQ multiplex PCR, while TCRdb's copy carries only in-frame clones and drops some. The top ten hold roughly 13% of the sample, which has about 150,000 clones, roughly 90% seen once. This sample is part of a study of radiation and T cells in renal cell carcinoma. Findings of the study overall: In blood, top tumor clones expanded by 2 weeks, shrinking by 4.

Time point specified: blood 2 weeks post-SBRT. Noted treatment: 15 Gy SBRT to primary tumor, nephrectomy 4 weeks later. Blood was sampled at baseline, 2 weeks and 4 weeks after SBRT. This renal cell carcinoma was of the clear cell type. The source was blood, collected from a patient whose treatment included radiotherapy and nephrectomy. The V gene is TRBV5-6, the J gene TRBJ1-4, with D perhaps TRBD1 (6 bases). This TCR derives from a woman aged 50 to 60 with renal cell carcinoma. The CDR3 loop reads CASSLFWGAREKLFF. CDR3 nucleotide sequence: TGTGCCAGCAGCTTGTTTTGGGGGGCAAGGGAAAAACTGTTTTTT.